The source of this TCR beta chain is a study of T cell responses to AZD1222 COVID-19 vaccine. Study-level points and caveats: White British ancestry dominated among donors, who included more females, and clonal diversity was possibly underestimated. Along spike, vaccine-associated CD4 TCRs were found throughout, with dominance at 160-218 and 743-854. There were repertoire samples only from the period after the peak T cell response. At baseline, just a handful of AZD1222 recipients tested seropositive.

As for this clone: No antigen is known for it.

Germline loops: CDR1 SGHRS, CDR2 YFSETQ. Trimming removed 3 bases from V and 4 bases from J; junction bases left unmatched: 9. This CDR3 comprises 15 residues. The data were produced by immunoSEQ multiplex PCR, yet TCRdb's version contains in-frame clones alone and is incomplete. Of around 190,000 clones listed, approximately 92% were seen once; the top ten hold approximately 1.3%. The rearrangement links TRBV5-1 to TRBJ1-1; TRBD1 agrees at 7 bases. The clonotype was recovered from an adult in good health. The sample consisted of peripheral blood, taken on day 0 of AZD1222 vaccination. The CDR3 region has the DNA TGCGCCAGCAGCTCAGGGACAGAGTCTGGCACTGAAGCTTTCTTT. Its translation is CASSSGTESGTEAFF.